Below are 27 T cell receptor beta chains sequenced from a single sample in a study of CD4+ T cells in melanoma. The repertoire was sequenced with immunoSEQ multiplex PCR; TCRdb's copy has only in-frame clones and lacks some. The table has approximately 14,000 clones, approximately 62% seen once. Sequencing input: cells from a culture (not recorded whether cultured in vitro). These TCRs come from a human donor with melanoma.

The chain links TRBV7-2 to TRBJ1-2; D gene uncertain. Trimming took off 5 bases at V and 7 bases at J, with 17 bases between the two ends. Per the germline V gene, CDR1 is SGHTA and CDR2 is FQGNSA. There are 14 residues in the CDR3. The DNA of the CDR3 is TGTGCCAGCAGCGATGCCCCAGAGGCCGGTGGCTACACCTTC. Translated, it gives CASSDAPEAGGYTF. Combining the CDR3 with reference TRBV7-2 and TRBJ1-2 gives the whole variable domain GAGVSQSPSNKVTEKGKDVELRCDPISGHTALYWYRQSLGQGLEFLIYFQGNSAPDKSGLPSDRFSAERTGGSVSTLTIQRTQQEDSAVYLCASSDAPEAGGYTFGSGTRLTVV.

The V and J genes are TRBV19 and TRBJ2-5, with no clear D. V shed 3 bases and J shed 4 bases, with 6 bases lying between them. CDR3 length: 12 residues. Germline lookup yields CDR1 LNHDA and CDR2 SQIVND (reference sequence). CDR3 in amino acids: CASSMERETQYF. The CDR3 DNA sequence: TGTGCCAGTAGTATGGAGAGAGAGACCCAGTACTTC.

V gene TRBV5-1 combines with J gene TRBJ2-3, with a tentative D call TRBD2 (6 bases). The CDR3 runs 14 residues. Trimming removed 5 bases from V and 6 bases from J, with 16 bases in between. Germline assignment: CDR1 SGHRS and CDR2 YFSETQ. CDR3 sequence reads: CASSQRLVTDTQYF. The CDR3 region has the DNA TGCGCCAGCAGTCAACGACTAGTAACTGATACGCAGTATTTT.

The CDR3 region is CASSLVARRGAGADTQYF. CDR3 DNA sequence: TGTGCCAGCAGCTTAGTCGCCCGGAGGGGGGCGGGGGCAGATACGCAGTATTTT. The chain carries TRBV7-8 and TRBJ2-3; D is possibly TRBD2 (7 bases). The CDR3 is made up of 18 amino acids. Trimming took 1 base from V and 4 from J, leaving 21 bases between them. Germline V gene lookup returns CDR1 SGHVS and CDR2 FQNEAQ.

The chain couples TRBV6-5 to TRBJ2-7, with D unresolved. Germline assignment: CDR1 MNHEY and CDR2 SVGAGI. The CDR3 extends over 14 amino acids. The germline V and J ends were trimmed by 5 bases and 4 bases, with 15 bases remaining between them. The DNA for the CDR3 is TGTGCCAGCAGTCGTACCCGCACTAAGTACGAGCAGTACTTC. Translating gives CASSRTRTKYEQYF.

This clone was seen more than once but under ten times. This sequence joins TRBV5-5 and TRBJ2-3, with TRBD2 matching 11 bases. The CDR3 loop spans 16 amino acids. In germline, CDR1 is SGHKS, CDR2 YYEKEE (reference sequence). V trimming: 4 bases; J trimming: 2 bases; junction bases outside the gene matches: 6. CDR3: CASSLGTSGLTDTQYF. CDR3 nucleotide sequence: TGTGCCAGCAGCCTAGGGACTAGCGGCCTCACAGATACGCAGTATTTT.

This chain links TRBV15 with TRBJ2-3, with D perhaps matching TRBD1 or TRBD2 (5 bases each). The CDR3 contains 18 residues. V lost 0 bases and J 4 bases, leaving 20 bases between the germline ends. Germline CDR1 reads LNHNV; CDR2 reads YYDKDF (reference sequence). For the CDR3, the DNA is TGTGCCACCAGCAGAGATCTTGGGGTGGGCCGGGGCGCAGATACGCAGTATTTT. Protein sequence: CATSRDLGVGRGADTQYF.

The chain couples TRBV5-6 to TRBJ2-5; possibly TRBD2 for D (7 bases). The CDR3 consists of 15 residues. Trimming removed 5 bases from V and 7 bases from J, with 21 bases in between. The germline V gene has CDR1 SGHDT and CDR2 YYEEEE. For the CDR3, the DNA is TGTGCCAGCAGGGTGGGCGGGGGCGGCGGTGTGACCCAGTACTTC. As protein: CASRVGGGGGVTQYF.

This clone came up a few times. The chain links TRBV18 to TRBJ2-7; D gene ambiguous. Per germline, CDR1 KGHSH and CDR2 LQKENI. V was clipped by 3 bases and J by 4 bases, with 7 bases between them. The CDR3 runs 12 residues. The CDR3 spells CASSPGRYEQYF. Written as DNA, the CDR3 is TGTGCCAGCTCACCCGGGCGTTACGAGCAGTACTTC.

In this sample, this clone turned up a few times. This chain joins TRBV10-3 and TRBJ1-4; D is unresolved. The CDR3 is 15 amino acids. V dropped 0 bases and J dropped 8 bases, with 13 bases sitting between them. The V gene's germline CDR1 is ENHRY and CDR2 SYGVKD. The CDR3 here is CAISESQVLGEKLFF. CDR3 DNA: TGTGCCATCAGTGAGTCTCAGGTACTAGGAGAAAAACTGTTTTTT.

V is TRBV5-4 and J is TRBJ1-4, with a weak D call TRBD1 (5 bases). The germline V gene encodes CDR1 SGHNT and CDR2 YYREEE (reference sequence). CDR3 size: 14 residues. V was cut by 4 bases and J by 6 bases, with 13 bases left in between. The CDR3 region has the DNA TGTGCCAGCAGCCCTACGCAGGGCCATGAAAAACTGTTTTTT. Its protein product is CASSPTQGHEKLFF.

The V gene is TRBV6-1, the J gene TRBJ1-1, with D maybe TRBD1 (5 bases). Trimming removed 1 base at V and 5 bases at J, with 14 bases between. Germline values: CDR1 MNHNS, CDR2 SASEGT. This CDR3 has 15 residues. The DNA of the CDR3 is TGTGCCAGCAGTGAAGGGCGACTCTGGGGGACTGAAGCTTTCTTT. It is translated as CASSEGRLWGTEAFF.

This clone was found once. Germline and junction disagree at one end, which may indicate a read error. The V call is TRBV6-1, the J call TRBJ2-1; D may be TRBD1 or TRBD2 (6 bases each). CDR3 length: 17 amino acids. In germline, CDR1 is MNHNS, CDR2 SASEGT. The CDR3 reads CASSGLTRGVSYDEQFF. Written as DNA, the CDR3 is TGTGCCAGCAGTGGCCTGACAAGGGGGGTTTCCTACGATGAGCAGTTCTTC.

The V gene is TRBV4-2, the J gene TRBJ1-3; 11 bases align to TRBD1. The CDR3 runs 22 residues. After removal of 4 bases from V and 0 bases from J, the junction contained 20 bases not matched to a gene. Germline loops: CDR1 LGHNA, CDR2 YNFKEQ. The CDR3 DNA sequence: TGTGCCAGCAGCCCCCGGGACAGGGGGGATCCGTGGCGCCGGAGCTCTGGAAACACCATATATTTT. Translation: CASSPRDRGDPWRRSSGNTIYF.

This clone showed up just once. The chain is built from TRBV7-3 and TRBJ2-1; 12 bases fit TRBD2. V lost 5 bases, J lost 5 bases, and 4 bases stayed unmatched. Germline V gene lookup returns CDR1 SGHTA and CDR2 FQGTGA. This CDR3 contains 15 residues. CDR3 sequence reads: CASSPSGGANNEQFF. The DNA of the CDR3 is TGTGCCAGCAGCCCTAGCGGGGGGGCGAACAATGAGCAGTTCTTC.

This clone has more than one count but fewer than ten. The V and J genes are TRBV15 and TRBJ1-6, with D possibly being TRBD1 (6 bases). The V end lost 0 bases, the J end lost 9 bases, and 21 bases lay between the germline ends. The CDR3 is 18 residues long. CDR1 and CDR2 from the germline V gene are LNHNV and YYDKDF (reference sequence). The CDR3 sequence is CATSRDSGTGRGVSPLHF. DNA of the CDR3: TGTGCCACCAGCAGAGATAGTGGAACGGGCAGGGGCGTTTCACCCCTCCACTTT.

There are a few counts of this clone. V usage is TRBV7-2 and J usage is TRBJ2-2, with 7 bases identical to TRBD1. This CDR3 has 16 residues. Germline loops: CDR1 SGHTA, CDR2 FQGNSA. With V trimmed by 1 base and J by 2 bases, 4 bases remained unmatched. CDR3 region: CASSLGTGGNTGELFF. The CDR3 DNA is TGTGCCAGCAGCTTAGGGACAGGCGGCAACACCGGGGAGCTGTTTTTT.

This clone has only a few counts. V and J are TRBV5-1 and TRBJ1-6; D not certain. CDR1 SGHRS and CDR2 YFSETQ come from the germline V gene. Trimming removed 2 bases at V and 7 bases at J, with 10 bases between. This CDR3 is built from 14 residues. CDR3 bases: TGCGCCAGCAGCTTATGGGCTGGGAATTCACCCCTCCACTTT. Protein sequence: CASSLWAGNSPLHF.

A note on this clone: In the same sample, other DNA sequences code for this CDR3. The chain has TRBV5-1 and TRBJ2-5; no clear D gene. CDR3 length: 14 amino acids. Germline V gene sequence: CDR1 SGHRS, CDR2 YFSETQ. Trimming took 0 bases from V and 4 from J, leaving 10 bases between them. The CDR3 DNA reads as TGCGCCAGCAGCTTGGCGCCAGAGAGAGAGACCCAGTACTTC. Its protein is CASSLAPERETQYF.

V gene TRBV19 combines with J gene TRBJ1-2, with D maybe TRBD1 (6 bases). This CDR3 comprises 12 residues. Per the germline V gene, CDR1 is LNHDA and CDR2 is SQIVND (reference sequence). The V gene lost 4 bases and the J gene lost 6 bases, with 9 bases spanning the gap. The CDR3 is CASSRTVNGYTF. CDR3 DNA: TGTGCCAGTAGTAGGACAGTCAATGGCTACACCTTC.

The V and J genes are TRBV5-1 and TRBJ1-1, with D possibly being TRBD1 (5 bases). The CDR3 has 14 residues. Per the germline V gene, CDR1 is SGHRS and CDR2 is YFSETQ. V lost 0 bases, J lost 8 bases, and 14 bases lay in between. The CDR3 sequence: CASSLGGHGAEAFF. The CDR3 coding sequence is TGCGCCAGCAGCTTGGGAGGTCATGGGGCCGAAGCTTTCTTT.

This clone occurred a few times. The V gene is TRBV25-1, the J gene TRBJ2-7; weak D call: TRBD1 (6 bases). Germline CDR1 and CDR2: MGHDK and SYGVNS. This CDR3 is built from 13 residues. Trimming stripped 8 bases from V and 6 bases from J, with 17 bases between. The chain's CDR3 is CASQNRVMGEQYF. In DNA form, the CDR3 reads TGTGCCAGCCAAAACAGGGTGATGGGCGAGCAGTACTTC.

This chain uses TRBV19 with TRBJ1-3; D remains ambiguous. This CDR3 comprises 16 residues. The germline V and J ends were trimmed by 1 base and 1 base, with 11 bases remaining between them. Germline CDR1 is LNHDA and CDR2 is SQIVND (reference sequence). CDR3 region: CASSIVWRESGNTIYF. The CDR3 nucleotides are TGTGCCAGTAGTATAGTATGGAGGGAATCTGGAAACACCATATATTTT.

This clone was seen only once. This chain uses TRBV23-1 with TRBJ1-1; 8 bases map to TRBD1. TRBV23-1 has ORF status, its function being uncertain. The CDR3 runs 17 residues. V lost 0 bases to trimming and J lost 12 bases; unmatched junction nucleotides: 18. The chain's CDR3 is CASSQSPGGSWGGATFF. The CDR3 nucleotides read TGCGCCAGCAGTCAATCGCCAGGGGGCTCGTGGGGGGGGGCGACTTTCTTT.

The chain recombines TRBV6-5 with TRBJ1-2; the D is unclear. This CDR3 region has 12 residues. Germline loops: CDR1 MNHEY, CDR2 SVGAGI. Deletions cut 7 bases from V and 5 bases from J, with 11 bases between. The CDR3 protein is CASNRPGYGYTF. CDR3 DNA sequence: TGTGCCAGCAATCGACCTGGTTATGGCTACACCTTC.

CDR3 sequence (DNA): TGTGCCACGTCCTCCGGGACAGGGAATTCACCCCTCCACTTT. It specifies CATSSGTGNSPLHF. J is TRBJ1-6 and V is TRBV9; 9 nucleotides align to TRBD1. The germline V gene encodes CDR1 SGDLS and CDR2 YYNGEE. This CDR3 has 14 residues. Trimming removed 9 bases from V and 7 bases from J; junction bases left unmatched: 8.

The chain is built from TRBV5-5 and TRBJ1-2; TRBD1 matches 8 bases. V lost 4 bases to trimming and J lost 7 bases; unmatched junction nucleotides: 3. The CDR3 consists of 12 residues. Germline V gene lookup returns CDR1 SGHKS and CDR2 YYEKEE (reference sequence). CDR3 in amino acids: CASSRTGFGYTF. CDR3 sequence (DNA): TGTGCCAGCAGCCGGACAGGGTTTGGCTACACCTTC. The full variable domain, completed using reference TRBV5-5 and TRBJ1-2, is DAGVTQSPTHLIKTRGQQVTLRCSPISGHKSVSWYQQVLGQGPQFIFQYYEKEERGRGNFPDRFSARQFPNYSSELNVNALLLGDSALYLCASSRTGFGYTFGSGTRLTVV.